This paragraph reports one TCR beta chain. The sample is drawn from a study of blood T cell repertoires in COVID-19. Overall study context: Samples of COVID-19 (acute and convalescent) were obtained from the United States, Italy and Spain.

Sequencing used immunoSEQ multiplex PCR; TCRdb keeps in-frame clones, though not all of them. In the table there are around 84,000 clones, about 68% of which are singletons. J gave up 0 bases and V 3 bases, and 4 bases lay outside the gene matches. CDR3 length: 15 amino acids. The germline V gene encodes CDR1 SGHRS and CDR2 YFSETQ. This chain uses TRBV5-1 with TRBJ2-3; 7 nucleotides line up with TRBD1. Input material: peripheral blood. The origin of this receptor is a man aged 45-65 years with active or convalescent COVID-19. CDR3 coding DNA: TGCGCCAGCAGCTACCGGGACAGAAGCACAGATACGCAGTATTTT. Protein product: CASSYRDRSTDTQYF.